Below, 27 T cell receptor beta chains from the same sample are listed, as sequenced in a study of T cell changes during pregnancy in multiple sclerosis. Profiled with immunoSEQ multiplex PCR; TCRdb holds only in-frame clones, not every one. The sample contains some 25,000 clones, 85% to 90% of which appear only once. The sequencing used CD4+ T cells from peripheral blood mononuclear cells, collected in the second trimester of pregnancy. The receptors were gathered from a female donor in good health, enrolled as a control in a pregnancy study.

A note on this clone: Additional DNA sequences in this sample encode the identical CDR3. The chain recombines TRBV28 with TRBJ2-7, with a possible D match to TRBD1 (6 bases). Germline assignment: CDR1 MDHEN and CDR2 SYDVKM. The CDR3 has 17 amino acids. Trimming shortened V by 11 bases and J by 3 bases, and 29 bases separated the two germline ends. The CDR3 is CASRPGRGSVGNYEQYF. In nucleotides, the CDR3 is TGTGCCTCCCGGCCGGGCAGGGGATCGGTAGGGAACTACGAGCAGTACTTC.

The V gene is TRBV7-3, the J gene TRBJ2-5; 13 bases are shared with TRBD2. With V trimmed by 5 bases and J by 3 bases, 12 bases remained unmatched. CDR1 is SGHTA and CDR2 is FQGTGA in the germline V gene. The CDR3 extends over 18 amino acids. CDR3 coding DNA: TGTGCCAGCAGCCGGGGCCGAGGGGGGACTAGCGGGAAAGAGACCCAGTACTTC. This gives the protein CASSRGRGGTSGKETQYF.

V gene TRBV6-1 combines with J gene TRBJ1-3, with 7 nucleotides matching TRBD1. The V and J ends lost 1 base and 2 bases, in that order; junction bases with no gene match: 14. The germline V gene encodes CDR1 MNHNS and CDR2 SASEGT. The CDR3 runs 19 residues. CDR3 sequence reads: CASSEVVGGVDPTGNTIYF. CDR3 sequence (DNA): TGTGCCAGCAGTGAAGTAGTAGGGGGCGTGGATCCAACTGGAAACACCATATATTTT.

The V gene is TRBV6-1, the J gene TRBJ2-7; TRBD1 is a possible D gene (6 bases). From germline, CDR1 is MNHNS and CDR2 SASEGT. V was clipped by 7 bases and J by 2 bases, with 12 bases between them. This CDR3 comprises 13 residues. Written as DNA, the CDR3 is TGTGCCAGCACCCTTGACAGGCCCTACGAGCAGTACTTC. Residues: CASTLDRPYEQYF.

V and J are TRBV15 and TRBJ2-2; 9 bases map to TRBD2. The germline V gene encodes CDR1 LNHNV and CDR2 YYDKDF (reference sequence). The trim removed 0 bases at V and 2 bases at J, leaving 4 bases unmatched. This CDR3 contains 17 residues. The CDR3 region is CATSRELAGLNTGELFF. The CDR3 nucleotides read TGTGCCACCAGCAGAGAACTAGCGGGCCTCAACACCGGGGAGCTGTTTTTT.

The rearrangement links TRBV27 to TRBJ1-2, with D maybe TRBD1 (5 bases). Germline assignment: CDR1 MNHEY and CDR2 SMNVEV (reference sequence). The germline V and J ends were trimmed by 6 bases and 4 bases, with 15 bases remaining between them. This CDR3 comprises 14 residues. Here the CDR3 DNA reads TGTGCCAGCAGAACCCAGCAGGGCAGCTATGGCTACACCTTC. This sequence encodes CASRTQQGSYGYTF.

The rearrangement joins TRBV2 to TRBJ2-7, with TRBD2 matching over 11 bases. The germline CDR1 and CDR2 sequences are SNHLY and FYNNEI. CDR3 length: 16 residues. V was pared by 5 bases and J by 10 bases, with 16 bases of the junction left unmatched. CDR3 protein: CASSPRTSGPSGSQYF. DNA for the CDR3: TGTGCCAGCAGTCCCCGGACTAGCGGGCCCTCAGGTTCCCAGTACTTC.

V gene TRBV19 combines with J gene TRBJ1-2; weak D call: TRBD1 (6 bases). V gave up 5 bases and J gave up 4 bases, with 14 bases separating them. The V gene's germline CDR1 is LNHDA and CDR2 SQIVND (reference sequence). CDR3 length: 14 amino acids. The CDR3 region has the DNA TGTGCCAGTAGTCATACTACAGGGTTCTATGGCTACACCTTC. Protein sequence: CASSHTTGFYGYTF. The variable domain in full, completed from reference TRBV19 and TRBJ1-2, reads DGGITQSPKYLFRKEGQNVTLSCEQNLNHDAMYWYRQDPGQGLRLIYYSQIVNDFQKGDIAEGYSVSREKKESFPLTVTSAQKNPTAFYLCASSHTTGFYGYTFGSGTRLTVV.

The chain couples TRBV7-3 to TRBJ1-6; 7 nucleotides line up with TRBD1. V gave up 5 bases and J gave up 8 bases; unmatched junction bases: 3. CDR1 SGHTA and CDR2 FQGTGA come from the germline V gene. This CDR3 is 13 amino acids long. CDR3 in amino acids: CASSATGDSPLHF. Written as DNA, the CDR3 is TGTGCCAGCAGCGCCACAGGGGATTCACCCCTCCACTTT.

This clone was observed a single time. The chain is built from TRBV18 and TRBJ2-7, with 12 nucleotides matching TRBD1. The germline V gene has CDR1 KGHSH and CDR2 LQKENI. V dropped 3 bases and J dropped 3; count of bases not matched to a gene: 12. The CDR3 loop spans 18 amino acids. CDR3 sequence reads: CASSPRDRGPEDNYEQYF. CDR3 bases: TGTGCCAGCTCACCCCGGGACAGGGGGCCGGAGGATAACTACGAGCAGTACTTC.

The chain uses TRBV27 and TRBJ1-4; D perhaps matches TRBD1 (6 bases). In germline, CDR1 is MNHEY, CDR2 SMNVEV (reference sequence). The CDR3 totals 13 residues. V lost 3 bases and J 8 bases, leaving 10 bases between the germline ends. CDR3 protein: CASSFTGKEKLFF. CDR3 bases: TGTGCCAGCAGTTTCACAGGGAAGGAAAAACTGTTTTTT.

The chain recombines TRBV4-1 with TRBJ2-7; a weak D match, TRBD1 (6 bases). This CDR3 comprises 16 residues. V lost 4 bases to trimming and J lost 1 base, with 17 bases between them. CDR1 MGHRA and CDR2 YSYEKL come from the germline V gene. In nucleotides, the CDR3 is TGCGCCAGCAGCCGCCTTCGGACAGACCTTTCCTACGAGCAGTACTTC. It is translated as CASSRLRTDLSYEQYF.

This CDR3 reads CASSVGAGGQDTQYF. As DNA, the CDR3 is TGTGCCAGCAGCGTAGGGGCAGGGGGACAAGATACGCAGTATTTT. The V gene is TRBV9, the J gene TRBJ2-3; 7 bases map to TRBD1. The CDR3 covers 15 residues. Trimming took 0 bases from V and 5 from J; bases not matched to a gene: 6. In germline, CDR1 is SGDLS, CDR2 YYNGEE.

Only one count was recorded for this clone. This chain joins TRBV7-3 and TRBJ2-3; TRBD2 matches 9 bases. This CDR3 is built from 13 residues. Germline CDR1 SGHTA, CDR2 FQGTGA. J gave up 5 bases and V 5 bases, and 2 bases lay outside the gene matches. The CDR3 DNA reads as TGTGCCAGCAGCCGGACTAGCGAAGATACGCAGTATTTT. Translated, it gives CASSRTSEDTQYF.

As to this clone: Other nucleotide sequences from this sample produce the same CDR3. The chain couples TRBV5-1 to TRBJ1-1, with D possibly TRBD1 on 5 matching bases. This CDR3 spans 14 amino acids. V was shortened by 0 bases and J by 3 bases, with 9 bases between the two germline ends. Per the germline V gene, CDR1 is SGHRS and CDR2 is YFSETQ. The CDR3 reads CASSLAGGDTEAFF. The CDR3 bases are TGCGCCAGCAGCTTGGCCGGGGGGGACACTGAAGCTTTCTTT.

This chain links TRBV19 with TRBJ2-2; D unresolved. V gave up 3 bases and J gave up 5 bases, with 4 bases separating them. CDR1 is LNHDA and CDR2 is SQIVND in the germline V gene (reference sequence). This CDR3 has 12 residues. CDR3 region: CASSMLTGELFF. CDR3 in DNA: TGTGCCAGTAGTATGCTAACCGGGGAGCTGTTTTTT.

V gene TRBV5-8 combines with J gene TRBJ2-5, with 8 bases matching TRBD1. From germline, CDR1 is SGHTS and CDR2 YDEGEE. The CDR3 totals 16 residues. The V and J ends lost 0 bases and 5 bases, in that order; junction bases with no gene match: 9. The CDR3 region is CASSLAGGRGLETQYF. In DNA, the CDR3 is TGTGCCAGCAGCTTGGCCGGCGGCAGGGGGCTGGAGACCCAGTACTTC.

V gene TRBV18 combines with J gene TRBJ1-2; D ambiguous. Looked up from germline, CDR1 is KGHSH and CDR2 is LQKENI. The CDR3 consists of 16 residues. V lost 2 bases, J lost 1 base, and 14 bases lay in between. The CDR3 DNA is TGTGCCAGCTCACCATATAAACAGAAAGATAACTATGGCTACACCTTC. As protein: CASSPYKQKDNYGYTF.

By proportion, this clone is medium-sized. This sequence joins TRBV5-6 and TRBJ1-2, with D unclear. Trimming pared 4 bases from V and 7 bases from J, leaving 20 bases between. CDR3 length equals 15 residues. CDR1 and CDR2 from the germline V gene are SGHDT and YYEEEE. The CDR3 DNA is TGTGCCAGCAGCCCGCGACCCATTTCCCCAGGTGGCTACACCTTC. It codes for CASSPRPISPGGYTF.

CDR3 loop: CASQVDVRGDSPLHF. DNA for the CDR3: TGTGCCAGCCAGGTCGATGTACGGGGGGATTCACCCCTCCACTTT. The gene calls are TRBV21-1 and TRBJ1-6. TRBV21-1 is reported as a pseudogene. This CDR3 is built from 15 residues.

This chain connects TRBV13 to TRBJ2-5; 8 bases fit TRBD2. There are 15 residues in the CDR3. Looked up from germline, CDR1 is PRHDT and CDR2 is FYEKMQ (reference sequence). After removal of 2 bases from V and 3 bases from J, the junction contained 5 bases not matched to a gene. The CDR3 DNA sequence: TGTGCCAGCAGCTTAAATACGGGGGGGGAAGAGACCCAGTACTTC. Residues: CASSLNTGGEETQYF.

This clone was counted a single time. The chain carries TRBV5-1 and TRBJ2-6, with 7 bases that match TRBD1. Germline loops: CDR1 SGHRS, CDR2 YFSETQ. The CDR3 sequence is 17 residues long. J lost 2 bases, V lost 3 bases, and 8 bases had no gene match. CDR3 residues: CASSWRQGSTGANVLTF. CDR3 nucleotides: TGCGCCAGCAGCTGGAGACAGGGTAGTACTGGGGCCAACGTCCTGACTTTC.

The CDR3 protein is CASSHGTLHVSYEQYF. In DNA form, the CDR3 reads TGCGCCAGCAGCCACGGGACTCTCCACGTCTCCTACGAGCAGTACTTC. The V and J genes are TRBV5-1 and TRBJ2-7; D possibly corresponds to TRBD2 (6 bases). This CDR3 has 16 residues. Trimming cost V 4 bases and J 0 bases, with 17 bases left between them. Germline V gene data show CDR1 as SGHRS and CDR2 as YFSETQ.

The chain combines TRBV28 with TRBJ2-3; the match to TRBD2 covers 8 bases. CDR3 length equals 15 residues. Germline CDR1 and CDR2: MDHEN and SYDVKM. The ends lost 8 bases at V and 0 bases at J; junction bases unmatched: 7. The CDR3 DNA reads TGTGCCAGCTCGGGGGGGGGTACTAGCACAGATACGCAGTATTTT. Protein sequence: CASSGGGTSTDTQYF.

In nucleotides, the CDR3 is TGTGCCAGCAGCTTAAGGGCCGACAGTCCCTACAATGAGCAGTTCTTC. This translates into CASSLRADSPYNEQFF. The gene calls are TRBV7-8 and TRBJ2-1, with a weak D call TRBD1 (5 bases). Germline lookup yields CDR1 SGHVS and CDR2 FQNEAQ. The V gene lost 2 bases and the J gene lost 2 bases, with 13 bases spanning the gap. The CDR3 covers 16 residues.

The chain couples TRBV9 to TRBJ2-2; 8 nucleotides agree with TRBD1. The V segment lost 3 bases and the J segment 0 bases; nucleotides outside the gene matches: 4. The germline V gene encodes CDR1 SGDLS and CDR2 YYNGEE. The CDR3 is 16 residues long. CDR3 sequence reads: CASSAYRGANTGELFF. In DNA, the CDR3 is TGTGCCAGCAGCGCCTACAGGGGGGCGAACACCGGGGAGCTGTTTTTT.

The CDR3 bases are TGCGCCAGCAGCTTGGCGTTGGCGGGAGGCCTGGACAATGAGCAGTTCTTC. This translates into CASSLALAGGLDNEQFF. J is TRBJ2-1 and V is TRBV5-1, with 8 positions matching TRBD2. V lost 0 bases to trimming and J lost 5 bases; unmatched junction nucleotides: 10. The CDR3 sequence is 17 residues long. The germline V gene encodes CDR1 SGHRS and CDR2 YFSETQ.